The subject of this entry is one T cell receptor (beta chain). Its target is unknown. This sample stems from a study of T cells in localized non-small cell lung cancer. Whole-study results and caveats: Adjacent lung was found to contain a median around 58 of the top 100 tumor clones. Longer survival (overall) was linked to higher T cell density in blood. Investigators sequenced only a single tumor region, leaving heterogeneity possible. Peak T cell clonality was found in uninvolved adjacent lung, exceeding tumor.

From germline, CDR1 is MNHNS and CDR2 SASEGT. The CDR3 totals 13 residues. V was clipped by 7 bases and J by 3 bases, with 12 bases between them. Generated by immunoSEQ multiplex PCR, the TCRdb table keeps only in-frame clones and is missing some. The sample consists of 28,000 or so clones, around 85% of them appearing once. The sequenced sample was peripheral blood, obtained before any cancer treatment. The V call is TRBV6-1, the J call TRBJ1-2, with D possibly being TRBD1 (5 bases). The TCR originated in a man between 40 and 70 years old with stage III squamous cell lung carcinoma. This CDR3 reads CASILQGYYGYTF. CDR3 DNA: TGTGCCAGCATTCTGCAGGGTTACTATGGCTACACCTTC.